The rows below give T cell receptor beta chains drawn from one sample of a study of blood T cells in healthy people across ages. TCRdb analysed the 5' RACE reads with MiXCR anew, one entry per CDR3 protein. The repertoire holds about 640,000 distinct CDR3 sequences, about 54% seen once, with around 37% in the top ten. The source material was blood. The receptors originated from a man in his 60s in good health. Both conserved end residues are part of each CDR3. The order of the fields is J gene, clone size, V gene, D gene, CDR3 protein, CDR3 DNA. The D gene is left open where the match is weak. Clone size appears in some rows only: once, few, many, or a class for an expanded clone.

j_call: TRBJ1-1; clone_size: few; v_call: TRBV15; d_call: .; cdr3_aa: CATAVGRVGTEAFF; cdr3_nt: TGTGCCACCGCCGTTGGGCGGGTTGGCACTGAAGCTTTCTTT
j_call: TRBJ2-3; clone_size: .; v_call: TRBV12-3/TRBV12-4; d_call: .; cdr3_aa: CASSPRVQDTQYF; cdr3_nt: TGTGCCAGCAGCCCCCGGGTTCAGGATACGCAGTATTTT
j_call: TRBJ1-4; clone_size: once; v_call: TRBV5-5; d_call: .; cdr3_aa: CASSPGRTGTNEKLFF; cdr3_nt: TGTGCCAGCAGCCCCGGGAGGACGGGGACTAATGAAAAACTGTTTTTT
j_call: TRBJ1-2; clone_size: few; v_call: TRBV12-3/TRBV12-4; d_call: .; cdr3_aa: CASSFQETEGGYTF; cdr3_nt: TGTGCCAGCAGTTTTCAAGAGACAGAGGGAGGCTACACCTTC
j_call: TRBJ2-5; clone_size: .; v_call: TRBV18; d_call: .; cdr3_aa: CASSLFHVQETQYF; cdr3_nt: TGTGCCAGCTCACTATTCCACGTCCAAGAGACCCAGTACTTC
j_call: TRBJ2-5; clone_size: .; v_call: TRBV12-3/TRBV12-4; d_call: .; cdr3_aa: CASSLEAPGGFKTQYF; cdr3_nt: TGTGCCAGCAGTTTAGAGGCCCCTGGGGGGTTTAAGACCCAGTACTTC
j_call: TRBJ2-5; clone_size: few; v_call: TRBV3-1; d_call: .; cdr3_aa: CASSQLGGEKETQYF; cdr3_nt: TGTGCCAGCAGCCAACTAGGTGGCGAAAAAGAGACCCAGTACTTC
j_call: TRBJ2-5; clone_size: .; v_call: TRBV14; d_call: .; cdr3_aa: CASSQNRQETQYF; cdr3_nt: TGTGCCAGCAGCCAAAATCGCCAAGAGACCCAGTACTTC
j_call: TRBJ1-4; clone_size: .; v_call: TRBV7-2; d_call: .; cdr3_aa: CASGGANEKLFF; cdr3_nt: TGTGCCAGCGGGGGGGCTAATGAAAAACTGTTTTTT
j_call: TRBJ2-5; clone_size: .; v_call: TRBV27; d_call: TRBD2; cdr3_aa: CASSTLAGSQETQYF; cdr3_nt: TGTGCCAGCAGTACACTAGCGGGGTCCCAAGAGACCCAGTACTTC
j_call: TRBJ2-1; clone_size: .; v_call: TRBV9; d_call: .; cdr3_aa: CASSGRENEQFF; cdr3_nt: TGTGCCAGCAGCGGAAGGGAGAATGAGCAGTTCTTC
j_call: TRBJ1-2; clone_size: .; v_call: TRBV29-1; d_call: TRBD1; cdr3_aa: CSAQGTENYGYTF; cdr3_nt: TGCAGCGCCCAGGGGACAGAAAACTATGGCTACACCTTC
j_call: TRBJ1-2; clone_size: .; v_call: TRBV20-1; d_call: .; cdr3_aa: CSASRDGNNYGYTF; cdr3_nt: TGCAGTGCCAGCCGGGACGGGAACAACTATGGCTACACCTTC
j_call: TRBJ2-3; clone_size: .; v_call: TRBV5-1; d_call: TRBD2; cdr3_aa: CASSLTSELADTQYF; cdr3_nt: TGCGCCAGCAGCTTAACTAGCGAGTTGGCAGATACGCAGTATTTT
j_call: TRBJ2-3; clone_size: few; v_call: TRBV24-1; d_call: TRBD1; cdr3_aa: CATSATIGTGRRDTQYF; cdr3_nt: TGTGCCACCAGTGCCACGATCGGGACAGGGAGACGAGATACGCAGTATTTT
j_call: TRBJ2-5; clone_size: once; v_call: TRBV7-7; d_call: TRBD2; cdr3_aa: CASSSGLAAVQETQYF; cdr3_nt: TGTGCCAGCAGCTCCGGACTAGCGGCAGTTCAAGAGACCCAGTACTTC
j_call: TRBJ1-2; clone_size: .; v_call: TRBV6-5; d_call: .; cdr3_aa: CASTERDTGNYGYTF; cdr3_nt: TGTGCCAGCACCGAACGGGATACAGGGAACTATGGCTACACCTTC
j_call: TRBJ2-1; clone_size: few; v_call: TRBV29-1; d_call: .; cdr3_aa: CSVEVRAEQFF; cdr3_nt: TGCAGCGTTGAAGTGAGGGCTGAGCAGTTCTTC
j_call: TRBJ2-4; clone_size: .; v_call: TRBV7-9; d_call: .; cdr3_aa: CASSKEAREQYF; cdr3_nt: TGTGCCAGCAGCAAGGAGGCCAGAGAGCAGTACTTC
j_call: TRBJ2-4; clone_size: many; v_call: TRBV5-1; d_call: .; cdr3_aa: CASSPREAKNIQYF; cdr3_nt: TGCGCCAGCAGCCCGCGGGAAGCCAAAAACATTCAGTACTTC
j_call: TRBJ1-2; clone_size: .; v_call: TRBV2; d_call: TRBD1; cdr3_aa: CASSYGTGENYGYTF; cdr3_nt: TGTGCCAGCAGTTACGGGACAGGGGAAAACTATGGCTACACCTTC
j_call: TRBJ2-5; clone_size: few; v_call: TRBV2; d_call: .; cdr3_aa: CASRDREGIGETQYF; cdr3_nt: TGTGCCAGCAGGGACAGGGAGGGGATCGGAGAGACCCAGTACTTC
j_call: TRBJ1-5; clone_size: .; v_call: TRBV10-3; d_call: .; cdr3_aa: CATSAPDNQPQHF; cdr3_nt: TGTGCCACCTCCGCACCGGACAATCAGCCCCAGCATTTT
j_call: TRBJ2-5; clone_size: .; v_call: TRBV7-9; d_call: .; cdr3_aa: CASSWRGALGYEQYF; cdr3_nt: TGTGCCAGCAGCTGGAGGGGGGCCCTTGGGTATGAGCAGTACTTC
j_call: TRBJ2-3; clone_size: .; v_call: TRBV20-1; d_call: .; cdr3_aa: CSAKIRDTQYF; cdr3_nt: TGCAGTGCCAAAATCAGGGATACGCAGTATTTT
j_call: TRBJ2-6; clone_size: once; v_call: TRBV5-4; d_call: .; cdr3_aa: CASSPGHQSGANVLTF; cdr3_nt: TGTGCCAGCAGCCCTGGACACCAGTCTGGGGCCAACGTCCTGACTTTC
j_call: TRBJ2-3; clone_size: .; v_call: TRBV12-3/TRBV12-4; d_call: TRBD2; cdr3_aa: CASSPRVRSGGAGDTQYF; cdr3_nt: TGTGCCAGCAGTCCGAGGGTCCGTAGCGGGGGGGCCGGTGATACGCAGTATTTT
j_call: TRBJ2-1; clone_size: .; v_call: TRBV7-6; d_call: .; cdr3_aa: CASSPRQLGSYNEQFF; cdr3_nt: TGTGCCAGCAGCCCCAGACAGTTAGGCTCCTACAATGAGCAGTTCTTC
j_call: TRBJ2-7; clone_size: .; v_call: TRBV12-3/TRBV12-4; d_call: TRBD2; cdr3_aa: CASSFSAGVYEQYF; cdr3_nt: TGTGCCAGCAGTTTTTCGGCGGGAGTCTACGAGCAGTACTTC
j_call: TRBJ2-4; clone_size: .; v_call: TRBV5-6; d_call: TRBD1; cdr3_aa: CASSRWYRGSENIQYF; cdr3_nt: TGTGCCAGCAGCCGGTGGTACAGGGGGTCAGAAAACATTCAGTACTTC
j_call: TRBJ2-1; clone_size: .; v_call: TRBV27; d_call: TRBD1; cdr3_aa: CASKQGAYNEQFF; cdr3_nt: TGTGCCAGCAAACAGGGGGCCTACAATGAGCAGTTCTTC
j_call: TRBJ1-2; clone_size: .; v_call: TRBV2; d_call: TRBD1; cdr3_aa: CASRGTGFIYGYTF; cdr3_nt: TGTGCCAGCAGGGGGACAGGGTTTATCTATGGCTACACCTTC
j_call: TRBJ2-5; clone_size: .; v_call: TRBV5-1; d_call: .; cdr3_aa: CASRTETQETQYF; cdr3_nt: TGCGCCAGCAGAACGGAGACCCAAGAGACCCAGTACTTC
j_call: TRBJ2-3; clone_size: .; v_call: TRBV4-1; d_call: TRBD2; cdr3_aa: CASSRWTSGGSTDTQYF; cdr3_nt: TGCGCCAGCAGCCGCTGGACTAGCGGGGGGAGCACAGATACGCAGTATTTT
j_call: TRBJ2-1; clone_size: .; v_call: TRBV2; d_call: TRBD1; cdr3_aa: CASSERTGSSYNEQFF; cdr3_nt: TGTGCCAGCAGTGAGAGGACAGGGAGCTCCTACAATGAGCAGTTCTTC